This record covers a single T cell receptor beta chain. Its specific antigen is unknown. Within one base of it there is no much larger clone, and no base qualities were kept. The germline V gene supplies CDR1 SGHRS and CDR2 YFSETQ. The CDR3 covers 17 residues, taking in both the cysteine and the phenylalanine. The only DNA kept is the CDR3, 51 bases in frame from the first base. V ends up 4 bases short and J 8 bases short, with an unmatched junction base count of 14. Library creation used the immunoSEQ multiplex PCR assay. Rearranged TCR beta chain sequences were amplified using the hsTCRB Kit according to the manufacturer's protocol. Sequencing of TCRB libraries was carried out on an Illumina MiSeq. On the study's bioinformatics: Demultiplexing, trimming and gene mapping were performed with the kit vendor's proprietary platform. The table comes from immuneACCESS by way of TCRdb, which keeps in-frame sequences with V and J called. Part of the clones is missing from these tables; in studies checked, under half for an unresolved V gene and the rest for unknown reasons. Clone size and V and J calls were adopted from that table, with D and trimming inferred from the DNA. A total of more than 35,000 clones appear in this sample, 75% of them only once. Of the sample, about 10% falls within the top ten clones.

The source of the sample is a study of a mutant IDH1 vaccine in newly diagnosed glioma (dated by TCRdb to the early 2020s). Regarding the complete study: Vaccination was initiated 4-6 weeks after radiotherapy alone, or concurrently with temozolomide cycles in the chemotherapy-containing groups. For exploratory analyses, longitudinal TCRB deep sequencing was carried out in around 24 treated patients wherever samples were available. Peripheral blood was drawn at six visits: V03 (baseline), V05, V07, V10, V12 and V13. Before enrollment, patients had received standard therapy of radiotherapy alone, temozolomide alone, or radiochemotherapy with temozolomide; most received the combination. The week-35 safety follow-up took place at visit V12, and the week-47 end of study took place at visit V13. Of the 32 patients who were treated, approximately 60% were male and approximately 38% were female, and the mean age was about 37 years.

The investigation overall reported the following: Availability determined which PBMC samples were chosen for TCRB deep sequencing. The authors stated that sample limitations prevented analyses of patient blood samples from being reproduced. Immune responses induced by the vaccine were seen in over 80% of patients across multiple MHC alleles. Pseudoprogression appeared unrelated to alterations in the top peripheral T cell clonotypes detected by TCRB sequencing.

What the time point label conveys for this sample: week 47, end of study. Each vaccine dose was 300 ug of a 20-mer mutant IDH1 peptide in Montanide, given subcutaneously with topical imiquimod. Patients received eight vaccinations in weeks 1, 3, 5, 7, 11, 15, 19 and 23, corresponding to visits V03 through V10. The donors had newly diagnosed IDH1-mutant astrocytomas of WHO grade 3 or 4 that showed loss of nuclear ATRX. The samples were drawn from NOA16, a multicentre, single-arm, open-label phase I trial in Germany that tested a mutant IDH1 peptide vaccine in humans for the first time. The DNeasy Blood and Tissue Kit was used to extract genomic DNA from EDTA blood for TCRB sequencing.

The TCR was taken from a man aged 35 to 55 with glioma. The rearrangement joined TRBV5-1 to TRBJ2-3; 12 central bases correspond to TRBD2. The input for sequencing was PBMCs, taken from a glioma patient whose treatment included an IDH1 peptide vaccine. The bases are TGCGCCAGCAGCGCCAGACTAGCGGGAGACCCGTGGGGTACGCAGTATTTT. Translated, it reads CASSARLAGDPWGTQYF. The CDR3, completed at both ends by the reference TRBV5-1 and TRBJ2-3 genes, gives the full variable domain KAGVTQTPRYLIKTRGQQVTLSCSPISGHRSVSWYQQTPGQGLQFLFEYFSETQRNKGNFPGRFSGRQFSNSRSEMNVSTLELGDSALYLCASSARLAGDPWGTQYFGPGTRLTVL.